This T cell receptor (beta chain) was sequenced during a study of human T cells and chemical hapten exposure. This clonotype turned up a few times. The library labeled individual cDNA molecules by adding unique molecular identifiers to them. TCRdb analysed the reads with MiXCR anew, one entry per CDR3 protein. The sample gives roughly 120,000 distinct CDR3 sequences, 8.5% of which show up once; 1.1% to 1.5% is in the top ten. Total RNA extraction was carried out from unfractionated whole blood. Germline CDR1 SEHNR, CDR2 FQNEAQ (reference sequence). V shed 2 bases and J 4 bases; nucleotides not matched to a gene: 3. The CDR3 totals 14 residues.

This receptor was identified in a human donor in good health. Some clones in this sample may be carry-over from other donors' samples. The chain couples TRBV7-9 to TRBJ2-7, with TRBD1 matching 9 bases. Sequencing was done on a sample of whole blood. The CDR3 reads CASSLPGQGYEQYF. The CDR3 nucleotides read TGTGCCAGCAGCTTACCGGGACAGGGTTACGAGCAGTACTTC.